Below are 10 T cell receptor beta chains sequenced from a single sample in a study of shared clonotypes between healthy human individuals. Clones were read by immunoSEQ multiplex PCR, and TCRdb kept only the in-frame ones, dropping some. The sample has hundreds of thousands of clones; less than 80% are singletons. Sequenced: memory CD4+ T cells sorted from blood. Sample subset: CD45RA-negative fraction. The receptors originated from a woman aged 25 to 39 in good health.

The chain combines TRBV28 with TRBJ1-1; D is possibly TRBD1 (5 bases). The CDR3 consists of 13 residues. CDR1 is MDHEN and CDR2 is SYDVKM in the germline V gene. V was clipped by 6 bases and J by 1 base, with 9 bases between them. The chain's CDR3 is CASRWGENTEAFF. CDR3 DNA sequence: TGTGCCAGCAGATGGGGGGAGAACACTGAAGCTTTCTTT. Filled out from reference TRBV28 and TRBJ1-1, the complete variable domain reads DVKVTQSSRYLVKRTGEKVFLECVQDMDHENMFWYRQDPGLGLRLIYFSYDVKMKEKGDIPEGYSVSREKKERFSLILESASTNQTSMYLCASRWGENTEAFFGQGTRLTVV.

Concerning this clone: Other DNA variants within this sample encode the same CDR3. V and J are TRBV2 and TRBJ1-5; TRBD1 agrees at 7 bases. From germline, CDR1 is SNHLY and CDR2 FYNNEI. This CDR3 is built from 15 residues. With 6 bases clipped from V and 0 bases from J, the junction kept 5 bases outside the gene matches. In nucleotides, the CDR3 is TGTGCCAGCAGCAGGGACAGATTTAGCAATCAGCCCCAGCATTTT. As protein: CASSRDRFSNQPQHF.

The chain carries TRBV5-1 and TRBJ2-3; 7 bases align to TRBD2. Germline CDR1 is SGHRS and CDR2 is YFSETQ. The CDR3 loop spans 16 amino acids. The V and J ends lost 2 bases and 4 bases, in that order; junction bases with no gene match: 10. The CDR3 coding sequence is TGCGCCAGCAGCTTACCCAAGGGCGCGGGGGCAGATACGCAGTATTTT. Translation gives CASSLPKGAGADTQYF.

V and J are TRBV4-2 and TRBJ1-3, with 7 nucleotides matching TRBD1. The CDR3 length is 14 residues. Germline V CDR1 and CDR2: LGHNA, YNFKEQ. Losses at the gene ends were 4 bases for V and 6 bases for J; bases not matched to a gene: 6. CDR3: CASSPRTGQNTIYF. In DNA form, the CDR3 reads TGTGCCAGCAGCCCGAGGACAGGCCAAAACACCATATATTTT.

Comment on this clone: A much larger clone is a single base away; this may be a read error. Other DNA sequences of this sample code for an identical CDR3. The chain couples TRBV20-1 to TRBJ2-7; D unresolved. The germline V and J ends were trimmed by 5 bases and 2 bases, with 4 bases remaining between them. CDR1 and CDR2 (germline): DFQATT, SNEGSKA (reference sequence). The CDR3 totals 10 residues. The CDR3 here is CSAGAYEQYF. Written as DNA, the CDR3 is TGCAGTGCTGGCGCCTACGAGCAGTACTTC.

V usage is TRBV5-1 and J usage is TRBJ1-2; 8 nucleotides line up with TRBD1. CDR1 and CDR2 from the germline V gene are SGHRS and YFSETQ. V lost 0 bases, J lost 7 bases, and 5 bases stayed unmatched. This CDR3 region has 14 residues. CDR3 sequence: CASSLGTGIGGYTF. In DNA form, the CDR3 reads TGCGCCAGCAGCTTGGGGACAGGGATTGGTGGCTACACCTTC.

V is TRBV7-6 and J is TRBJ2-3; no definite D call. The V and J ends lost 2 bases and 2 bases respectively, with 8 bases between them. This CDR3 has 14 amino acids. The germline V gene encodes CDR1 SGHVS and CDR2 FNYEAQ. The CDR3 protein is CASSLMESTDTQYF. Written as DNA, the CDR3 is TGTGCCAGCAGCTTAATGGAGTCCACAGATACGCAGTATTTT. Variable domain in full (rest from reference TRBV7-6 and TRBJ2-3): GAGVSQSPRYKVTKRGQDVALRCDPISGHVSLYWYRQALGQGPEFLTYFNYEAQQDKSGLPNDRFSAERPEGSISTLTIQRTEQRDSAMYRCASSLMESTDTQYFGPGTRLTVL.

J is TRBJ2-7 and V is TRBV6-1; 7 nucleotides align to TRBD2. This CDR3 spans 15 amino acids. V shed 1 base and J 2 bases; nucleotides not matched to a gene: 5. Per germline, CDR1 MNHNS and CDR2 SASEGT. CDR3 nucleotides: TGTGCCAGCAGTGAAGGAGGTCTAGCGGCCTACGAGCAGTACTTC. Translating it yields CASSEGGLAAYEQYF.

This chain's CDR3 is CASRTLRQGSRTDTQYF. CDR3 DNA sequence: TGTGCCAGCAGGACCCTCCGACAGGGGAGTCGCACAGATACGCAGTATTTT. The gene calls are TRBV25-1 and TRBJ2-3, with TRBD1 matching over 8 bases. Germline V gene lookup returns CDR1 MGHDK and CDR2 SYGVNS. This CDR3 region has 17 residues. J was trimmed by 1 base and V by 6 bases; bases with no gene match: 12. Together with reference TRBV25-1 and TRBJ2-3, the CDR3 gives the full variable domain: EADIYQTPRYLVIGTGKKITLECSQTMGHDKMYWYQQDPGMELHLIHYSYGVNSTEKGDLSSESTVSRIRTEHFPLTLESARPSHTSQYLCASRTLRQGSRTDTQYFGPGTRLTVL.

The chain uses TRBV10-2 and TRBJ1-1, with 9 nucleotides matching TRBD1. CDR1 WSHSY and CDR2 SAAADI come from the germline V gene. The CDR3 has 14 residues. Losses at the gene ends were 4 bases for V and 1 base for J; bases not matched to a gene: 1. CDR3 sequence: CASSVQGANTEAFF. The CDR3 DNA is TGCGCCAGCAGTGTACAGGGGGCGAACACTGAAGCTTTCTTT.